This entry features one T cell receptor (beta chain) sequence. The CDR3 loop spans 14 amino acids. V lost 5 bases to trimming and J lost 3 bases, with 14 bases between them. Per germline, CDR1 MNHEY and CDR2 SVGAGI. These data come from a study of graft-versus-host responses after intestinal transplantation. Study details: Anti-thymocyte globulin induction was given to all recipients, followed by tacrolimus and steroids for around 3 years.

TCRdb's table, derived via immunoSEQ multiplex PCR, lists solely in-frame clones and lacks some. Of about 15,000 clones in the sample, around 69% are singletons; the top ten hold roughly 3%. Intraepithelial plus lamina propria lymphocytes were released by processing graft tissue. This TCR was sampled from a human patient who received an intestinal transplant, so some T cells may come from the graft donor. This chain joins TRBV6-5 and TRBJ2-7; D is perhaps TRBD2 (5 bases). Specimen: ileum tissue, collected 14 days after transplant. The CDR3: CASSARFRDYEQYF. In nucleotides, the CDR3 is TGTGCCAGCAGTGCGCGATTCCGGGACTACGAGCAGTACTTC.